This T cell receptor beta chain comes out of a study of cytomegalovirus exposure and HLA in healthy donors. Study results and caveats: A later analysis, which compared TCR beta chains of equal frequency, found the HLA-associated ones more clonally expanded. In most subjects, TCR beta sequences reportedly gave accurate predictions of HLA-A and HLA-B alleles. Because they were indistinguishable, some V segments, including TRBV6-2 and TRBV6-3, were excluded. Cytomegalovirus association was listed for 150 or so TCR beta chains.

As regards this clone: Its antigen is currently unknown.

PCR primers comprised 60 Vbeta and 13 Jbeta primers. Measured with immunoSEQ multiplex PCR; TCRdb has only the in-frame clones, and not every one. Of fewer than 85,000 clones in the sample, approximately 80% are singletons; the top ten hold approximately 17%. Trimming took off 0 bases at V and 4 bases at J, with 14 bases between the two ends. The CDR3 is made up of 15 amino acids. The V gene's germline CDR1 is SGHRS and CDR2 YFSETQ. The sequenced sample consisted of PBMCs. The chain links TRBV5-1 to TRBJ2-7; tentatively, D is TRBD1 (5 bases). This TCR was sampled from a man between 70 and 80 years old in good health and CMV-seropositive. The CDR3 reads CASSLGTPDPYEQYF. The CDR3 nucleotides are TGCGCCAGCAGCTTGGGGACACCCGATCCGTACGAGCAGTACTTC.